This T cell receptor (beta chain) was sequenced during a study of T cell therapy after organ transplantation. On the study more broadly: Blood for the long-term post-therapy sample came 20 to 29 weeks after therapy.

Produced via immunoSEQ multiplex PCR; TCRdb's table is partial and in-frame only. The table has over 20,000 clones, 84% seen once. A word on this clone: The antigen is unknown.

The time point was: 20-29 weeks after completion of therapy. The receptor's source is a human patient who had received a solid organ transplant and had CMV disease. These T cells may partly come from the graft donor. The sample in question was CD8+ T cells from blood, obtained after autologous CMV-specific T cell therapy.

The DNA of the CDR3 is TGTGCCAGCAGCTTAAATAGCGGGGGGGCCGGGGAGCTGTTTTTT. This encodes CASSLNSGGAGELFF. The rearrangement joins TRBV11-2 to TRBJ2-2, with 11 bases fitting TRBD2. The CDR3 is 15 residues long. Germline-derived CDR1 and CDR2 are SGHAT and FQNNGV. V lost 2 bases to trimming and J lost 6 bases; unmatched junction nucleotides: 2.